This T cell receptor beta chain derives from a study of T cell therapy after organ transplantation. Study-level background: Responders numbered eight and nonresponders two among approximately ten patients. CMV-specific T cells, median 1.92 x 10^8, were given as 2 to 6 intravenous infusions. Study-wide points: In nonresponders, large pretherapy expansions changed minimally after therapy. Lower pretherapy CD8 clonality went with larger post-therapy fold change.

The method was immunoSEQ multiplex PCR; TCRdb's version includes in-frame clones alone and lacks a portion of them. The sample lists about 18,000 clones, 85% occurring once. Specified time point: 20-29 weeks after completion of therapy. V gave up 6 bases and J gave up 2 bases, with 12 bases separating them. The CDR3 is made up of 14 amino acids. Germline-derived CDR1 and CDR2 are MNHNY and SVGAGI (reference sequence). Regarding this clone: Its antigen is as yet unknown.

This sequence originates from a human patient who had received a solid organ transplant and had CMV disease. Part of the T cells may come from the graft donor. J is TRBJ2-3 and V is TRBV6-6; the D gene is possibly TRBD2 (6 bases). Sequenced here: CD8+ T cells from blood, sampled after autologous CMV-specific T cell therapy. CDR3 protein: CASRIAEATDTQYF. In DNA, the CDR3 is TGTGCCAGCAGGATAGCGGAGGCCACAGATACGCAGTATTTT.